This passage covers 8 T cell receptor beta chains from one sample sequenced in a study of blood T cell repertoires in COVID-19 (dated by TCRdb to the early 2020s). Library preparation employed the immunoSEQ multiplex PCR assay. This immuneACCESS table, as held by TCRdb, lists in-frame sequences with V and J called but not all clones. Of the missing ones, under half trace to an unresolved V gene in checked studies; the others have no known cause. The sample profile shows about 170,000 clones; less than 90% of them were found once. The biggest ten clones account for around 25% of the sample. Specimen: peripheral blood. The receptors originated from a man in his 60s with acute or convalescent COVID-19.

Here the CDR3 DNA reads TGTGCCAGTAGTTTTGGGGACACCATTAACTATGGCTACACCTTC. It translates to CASSFGDTINYGYTF. This chain uses TRBV19 with TRBJ1-2; D possibly corresponds to TRBD1 (6 bases). The V end lost 5 bases, the J end lost 1 base, and 14 bases lay between the germline ends. The germline V gene encodes CDR1 LNHDA and CDR2 SQIVND (reference sequence). The CDR3 length is 15 residues.

V gene TRBV2 combines with J gene TRBJ2-5; 7 bases align to TRBD2. The CDR3 contains 15 residues. Germline CDR1 SNHLY, CDR2 FYNNEI. Losses at the gene ends were 7 bases for V and 4 bases for J; bases not matched to a gene: 12. This CDR3 is CASKLKRGESETQYF. The CDR3 nucleotides are TGTGCCAGCAAACTCAAGCGGGGAGAGTCAGAGACCCAGTACTTC.

This chain connects TRBV7-7 to TRBJ2-5; no definite D call. CDR3 length equals 12 residues. V lost 5 bases to trimming and J lost 5 bases, with 9 bases between them. Looked up from germline, CDR1 is SSHAT and CDR2 is FNYEAQ (reference sequence). DNA for the CDR3: TGTGCCAGCAGCCCTAACGGGGAGACCCAGTACTTC. Translation gives CASSPNGETQYF.

The chain links TRBV7-6 to TRBJ2-3; D might be TRBD2 (5 bases). The CDR3 extends over 13 amino acids. Trimming cost V 3 bases and J 6 bases, with 10 bases left between them. Germline V gene lookup returns CDR1 SGHVS and CDR2 FNYEAQ. The CDR3 loop is CASSFPGEDTQYF. The CDR3 DNA is TGTGCCAGCAGCTTCCCCGGGGAGGATACGCAGTATTTT.

This clone was counted a single time. The V gene is TRBV3-1 (or the pseudogene TRBV3-2), the J gene TRBJ2-2; D remains ambiguous. CDR3 length: 13 amino acids. Looked up from germline, CDR1 is LGHDT and CDR2 is YNNKEL (reference sequence). Trimming pared 2 bases from V and 3 bases from J, leaving 4 bases between. CDR3 sequence (DNA): TGTGCCAGCAGCCAACTAGACACCGGGGAGCTGTTTTTT. Its protein is CASSQLDTGELFF.

This clone came up a few times. The rearrangement links TRBV5-5 to TRBJ1-1, with D perhaps matching TRBD1 (5 bases). Germline V gene lookup returns CDR1 SGHKS and CDR2 YYEKEE (reference sequence). The CDR3 loop spans 14 amino acids. The ends were cut back, 3 bases at V and 4 bases at J, with 13 bases in the middle. CDR3 region: CASSSRGGGTEAFF. The CDR3 nucleotides are TGTGCCAGCAGCTCCCGGGGGGGAGGCACTGAAGCTTTCTTT.

V and J are TRBV5-6 and TRBJ2-3, with D hard to call. Germline V gene data show CDR1 as SGHDT and CDR2 as YYEEEE. The V end was cut by 1 base, the J end by 0 bases, with 9 bases between. The CDR3 runs 15 residues. This CDR3 is CASSLFLTSTDTQYF. CDR3 bases: TGTGCCAGCAGCTTGTTTCTGACAAGCACAGATACGCAGTATTTT.

The chain joins TRBV9 to TRBJ2-7, with D hard to call. The V end was cut by 0 bases, the J end by 4 bases, with 8 bases between. Germline V gene sequence: CDR1 SGDLS, CDR2 YYNGEE. This CDR3 is 13 amino acids long. Here the CDR3 reads CASSVDDLYEQYF. The DNA of the CDR3 is TGTGCCAGCAGCGTAGACGACTTGTACGAGCAGTACTTC. The full variable domain, with the rest looked up from reference TRBV9 and TRBJ2-7, is DSGVTQTPKHLITATGQRVTLRCSPRSGDLSVYWYQQSLDQGLQFLIQYYNGEERAKGNILERFSAQQFPDLHSELNLSSLELGDSALYFCASSVDDLYEQYFGPGTRLTVT.